This T cell receptor (beta chain) was recorded in a study of cytomegalovirus exposure and HLA in healthy donors. Study-level information: Falling in the Caucasian-associated ancestry cluster were 81% of around 370 genotyped donors.

In this sample, this clone turned up once. 13 Jbeta primers and 60 Vbeta primers were used for the PCR. Using immunoSEQ multiplex PCR, the repertoire was profiled, and TCRdb retains in-frame clones only, with some absent. In the table there are about 110,000 clones, about 61% of which are singletons. The sequenced material came from PBMCs. This receptor was taken from a man younger than 30 in good health and CMV-seropositive.

CDR3 nucleotides: TGTGCCAGCAGTTTTCCCCTAGCGGGCACAGATACGCAGTATTTT. Encoded protein: CASSFPLAGTDTQYF. V and J are TRBV28 and TRBJ2-3; 7 positions match TRBD2. The germline V gene has CDR1 MDHEN and CDR2 SYDVKM. The CDR3 runs 15 residues. Trimming removed 3 bases from V and 1 base from J; junction bases left unmatched: 4.